This paragraph reports one TCR beta chain. In its sample, this clonotype was seen a few times. Its antigen remains undetermined. Nothing much larger sits one base from this clone, and base qualities are not available. Graves' hyperthyroidism was defined as stable when no progression to ophthalmopathy occurred over 18 months of follow-up. Hyperthyroidism patients were aged 18 to 65 years and newly diagnosed, with disease duration of less than 2 months. Patients with uncontrolled infections, other autoimmune diseases, pregnancy or lactation were excluded. Diagnoses relied on clinical symptoms, serum thyroxine and TRAb, thyroid ultrasound and orbital computed tomography. PBMCs were isolated from about 9.1 ml of fresh peripheral blood by Ficoll-Paque density gradient centrifugation. Trizol reagent was used to extract total RNA, and RNA quality was then checked on an Agilent 2100 Bioanalyzer. This sample is part of a study of T cells in Graves' hyperthyroidism and ophthalmopathy (dated by TCRdb to the late 2010s). Regarding the complete study: Peripheral blood samples were taken at the time of initial diagnosis, prior to any treatment. A discovery cohort of about 96 patients, approximately 44 with Graves' ophthalmopathy and 55 to 60 with stable Graves' hyperthyroidism, was used to find distinguishing TCR V-J signatures. Whether ophthalmopathy could be predicted prospectively was tested in an independent validation cohort made up of under 20 hyperthyroidism patients plus 17 patients who later progressed to ophthalmopathy. The 75 to 100 discovery patients were divided at random into training and test sets in a 7:3 ratio. In addition, the study compared T-cell repertoires in thyroid tissue and in blood from roughly six Graves' hyperthyroidism patients. Following sampling, methimazole starting at 30 mg daily was given to hyperthyroidism patients, and high-dose intravenous methylprednisolone was given to ophthalmopathy patients. TCR Vbeta CDR3 sequencing of some 140 peripheral blood samples (approximately 44 ophthalmopathy, roughly 72 hyperthyroidism and 17 progressor patients) is reported in the paper.

The TCR beta CDR3 regions were amplified from the RNA transcripts. A first-round RT-PCR of the TCR CDR3 used the HTBI primer set with the Qiagen OneStep RT-PCR kit. The libraries were constructed in a second round of multiplex PCR and then size-selected and purified. Paired-end sequencing of the libraries was performed with 100 bp reads on an Illumina HiSeq2000. On the study's bioinformatics: Raw data were processed with SOAPnuke, discarding reads with adapters, uncalled bases, mean Phred below 15, or no exact constant-primer or identifier match. COPE v1.2.5 was used to merge high-quality paired reads, and clonotypes were defined as unique nucleotide sequences. MiTCR v1.1 was used to align the clonotypes against IMGT TRBV, TRBD and TRBJ reference segments. The analysis included only V-J combinations with a frequency above 0.0001, which together covered 98% to 99.2% of the repertoires. The TCS score was defined as the ratio of F50 (clonal expansion) to E x V (chaos), calculated using BLOSUM62-based TCRdist between CDR3 peptides within each V-J. Welch's t-statistics and random forest reduced some 510 V-J features to fewer than 15, which were used in a naive Bayes classifier (R e1071). The raw public data were reprocessed by TCRdb itself: fastp quality trimming at Q25, MiXCR clonotype calling, in-frame beta chains only. Each record represents a unique CDR3 protein, reported with the most common genes and DNA among its rows. TCRdb, rather than the study authors, made the V and J calls. The sample table lists some 760,000 distinct CDR3 sequences, approximately 15% of them with a count of one. 10% of the sample comes from the top ten.

What the study reported, not specific to this receptor: A model built on a 13 V-J signature distinguished ophthalmopathy from stable hyperthyroidism, reaching roughly 88% sensitivity and under 84% specificity in cross-validation and 80%/75% in testing. Sample size was not statistically predetermined, and blinding of investigators to group allocation was not performed. In validation, the model predicted progression to ophthalmopathy with approximately 71% sensitivity and roughly 75% specificity, a median of 6.5 months before onset. Most expanded thyroid clonotypes (frequency above 0.001) were also detected in blood, suggesting blood repertoires may reflect thyroid immune responses.

Trimming removed 8 bases from V and 8 bases from J, leaving 17 bases between the germline ends. The CDR1 and CDR2 encoded by the germline V gene (reference sequence) are SGHNT and YYREEE. There are 13 amino acids in the CDR3, from cysteine to phenylalanine inclusive. The kept DNA is CDR3 alone, 39 bases in frame from the first base. The rearrangement combines TRBV5-4 with TRBJ2-4; matching of 7 bases hints at TRBD1 as the D gene. This TCR was sampled from a woman between 18 and 30 years old with Graves' hyperthyroidism. The sequencing input was blood. This receptor has the CDR3 CASEIQGRHIQYF. In nucleotides, the sequence is TGTGCCAGTGAGATACAGGGGAGGCACATTCAGTACTTC.